This T cell receptor (beta chain) comes out of a study of CD8+CD57+ T cells in acquired aplastic anemia (dated by TCRdb to between 2018 and 2020). Regarding the complete study: A mean of approximately 3 ug of DNA, ranging from about 0.2 to 27.4 ug, was extracted from sorted CD4+ and CD8+ cells. A CD8+CD57+ expansion meant a frequency higher than the mean frequency seen in healthy subjects. Overall results and qualifications from the work: CD8+ Simpson's diversity did not differ significantly between patients and healthy controls (P=0.060). Although some 28 CD8+ CDR3 sequences were shared by patients and controls, these sequences appeared highly expressed in patients and within the immunodominant clones of patients.

At least ten counts were recorded for this clonotype. The clone's antigen remains unknown. No much larger clone exists at a distance of one base, and base qualities are not known. The patients picked for sequencing were ones in whom flow cytometry had shown an expansion of CD8+CD57+ cells. Severe acquired aplastic anemia was diagnosed in all patients according to International Study of Aplastic Anemia and Agranulocytosis and Camitta criteria. At the time blood was sampled, none of the patients had received any therapy. TCR repertoires of sorted CD4+ and CD8+ blood T cells from severe aplastic anemia patients and healthy subjects were deep-sequenced in the study. Patients were enrolled in the USA under clinicaltrials.gov protocols 00001620, 01623167, 00001397, 00071045, 00081523 and 00961064. Ficoll-Paque density gradient centrifugation was used to isolate peripheral blood mononuclear cells. CD4+ and CD8+ T cells were sorted by FACS or magnetic beads before DNA extraction.

The V end loses 2 bases and the J end loses 5 bases, and a stretch of 7 bases separates them. Measured from the cysteine to the phenylalanine, the CDR3 is 14 residues long. Here the CDR3 DNA is all that survives: 42 bases in frame from base 1. The germline V gene provides CDR1 MNHNS and CDR2 SASEGT. TCR beta VDJ combination and CDR3 sequence profiling used genomic DNA as the template. TCR repertoire sequencing was run on an Illumina HiSeq 2000. As for the original processing: TRBV/TRBJ rearrangement plots, CDR3 size and DJ length profiles, and Simpson's diversity index were used to assess repertoires. The most abundant DNA sequence in the deep sequencing data was taken as the immunodominant clone. CDR3 amino acid sequences were screened for sharing across subjects and compared with published repertoires and the VDJdb database. TCRdb reworked the public reads: Q25 trimming with fastp, MiXCR clone assembly, productive beta chains retained. Rows matching on CDR3 protein sequence are summarized as one entry with the most common DNA and genes. TCRdb's processing, not the study's, gives the V and J calls here. The sample table records hundreds of thousands of distinct CDR3 sequences; approximately 57% of these occur just once. The ten most abundant clones make up roughly 1.3% of the sample.

This sequence originates from a human donor with aplastic anemia. The rearranged segments are TRBV6-1 and TRBJ1-6; the D gene is unclear. Sequencing was done on a sample of sorted CD4+, CD8+, or CD8+CD57+ T cells (not recorded which) from PBMCs. The DNA reads as follows: TGTGCCAGCAGTGAACGGGCCGATAATTCACCCCTCCACTTT. The translation is CASSERADNSPLHF.